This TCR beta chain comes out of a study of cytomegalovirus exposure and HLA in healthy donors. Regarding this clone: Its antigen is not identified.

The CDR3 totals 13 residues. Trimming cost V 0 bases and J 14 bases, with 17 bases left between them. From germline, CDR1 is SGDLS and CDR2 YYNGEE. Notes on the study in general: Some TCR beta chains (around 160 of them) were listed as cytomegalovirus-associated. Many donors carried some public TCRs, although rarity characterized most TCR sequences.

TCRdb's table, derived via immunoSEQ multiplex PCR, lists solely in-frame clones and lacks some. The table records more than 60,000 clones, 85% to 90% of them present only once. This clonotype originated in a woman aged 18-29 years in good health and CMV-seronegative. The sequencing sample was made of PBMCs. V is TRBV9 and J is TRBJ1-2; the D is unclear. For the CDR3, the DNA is TGTGCCAGCAGCGTAGTCCCCGGACGGGGAGGAACCTTC. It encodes CASSVVPGRGGTF.